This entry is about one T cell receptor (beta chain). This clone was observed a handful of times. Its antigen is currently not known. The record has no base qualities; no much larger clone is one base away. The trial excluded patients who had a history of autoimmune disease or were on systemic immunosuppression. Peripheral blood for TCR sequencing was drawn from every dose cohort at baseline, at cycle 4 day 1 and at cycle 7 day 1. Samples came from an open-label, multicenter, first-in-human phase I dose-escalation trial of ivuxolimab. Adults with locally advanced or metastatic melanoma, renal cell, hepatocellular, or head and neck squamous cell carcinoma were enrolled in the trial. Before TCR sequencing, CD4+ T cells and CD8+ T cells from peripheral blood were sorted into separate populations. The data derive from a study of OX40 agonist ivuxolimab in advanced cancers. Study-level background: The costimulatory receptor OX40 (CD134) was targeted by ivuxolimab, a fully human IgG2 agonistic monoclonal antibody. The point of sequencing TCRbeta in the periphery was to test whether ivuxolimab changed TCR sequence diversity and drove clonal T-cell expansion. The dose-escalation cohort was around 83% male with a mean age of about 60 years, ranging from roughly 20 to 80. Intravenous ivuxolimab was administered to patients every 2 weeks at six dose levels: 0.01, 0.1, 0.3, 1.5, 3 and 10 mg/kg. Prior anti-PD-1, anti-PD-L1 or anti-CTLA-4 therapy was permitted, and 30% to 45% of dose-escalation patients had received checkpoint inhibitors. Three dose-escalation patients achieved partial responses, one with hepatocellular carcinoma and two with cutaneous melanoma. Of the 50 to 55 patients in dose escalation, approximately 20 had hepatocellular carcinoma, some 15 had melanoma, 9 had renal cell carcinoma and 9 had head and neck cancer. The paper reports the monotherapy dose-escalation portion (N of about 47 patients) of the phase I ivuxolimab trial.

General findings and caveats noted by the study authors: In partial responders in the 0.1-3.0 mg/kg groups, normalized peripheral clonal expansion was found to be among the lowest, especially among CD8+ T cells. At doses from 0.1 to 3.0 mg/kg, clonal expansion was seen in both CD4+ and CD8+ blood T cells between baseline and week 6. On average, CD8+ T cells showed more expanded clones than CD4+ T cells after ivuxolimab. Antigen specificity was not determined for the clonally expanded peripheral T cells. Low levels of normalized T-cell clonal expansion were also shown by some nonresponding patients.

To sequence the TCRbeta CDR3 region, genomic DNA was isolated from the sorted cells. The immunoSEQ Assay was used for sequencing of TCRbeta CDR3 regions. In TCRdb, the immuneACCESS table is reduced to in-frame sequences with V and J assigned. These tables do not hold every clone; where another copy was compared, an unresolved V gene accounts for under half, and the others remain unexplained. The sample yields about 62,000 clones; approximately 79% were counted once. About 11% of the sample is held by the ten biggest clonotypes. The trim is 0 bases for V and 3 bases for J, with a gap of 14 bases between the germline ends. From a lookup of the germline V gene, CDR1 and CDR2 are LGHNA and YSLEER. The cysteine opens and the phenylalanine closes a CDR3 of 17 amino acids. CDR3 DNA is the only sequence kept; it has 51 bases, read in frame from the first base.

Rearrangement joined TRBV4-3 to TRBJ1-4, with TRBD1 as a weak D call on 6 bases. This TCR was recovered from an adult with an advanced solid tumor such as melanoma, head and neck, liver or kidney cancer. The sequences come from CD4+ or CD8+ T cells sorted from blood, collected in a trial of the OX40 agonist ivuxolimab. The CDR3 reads CASSQDSWGAANEKLFF. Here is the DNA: TGCGCCAGCAGCCAAGATTCGTGGGGGGCAGCTAATGAAAAACTGTTTTTT.